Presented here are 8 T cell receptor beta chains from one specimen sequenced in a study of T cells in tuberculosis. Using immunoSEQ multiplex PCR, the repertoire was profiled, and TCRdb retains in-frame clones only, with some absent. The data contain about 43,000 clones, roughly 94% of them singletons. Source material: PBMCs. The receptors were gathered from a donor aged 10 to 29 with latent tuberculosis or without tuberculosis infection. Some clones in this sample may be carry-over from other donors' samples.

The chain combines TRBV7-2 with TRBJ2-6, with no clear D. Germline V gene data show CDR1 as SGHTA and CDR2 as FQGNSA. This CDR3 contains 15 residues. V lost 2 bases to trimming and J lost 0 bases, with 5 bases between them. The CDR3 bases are TGTGCCAGCAGCTTACTGCGCTCTGGGGCCAACGTCCTGACTTTC. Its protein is CASSLLRSGANVLTF. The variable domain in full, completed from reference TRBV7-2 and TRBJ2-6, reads GAGVSQSPSNKVTEKGKDVELRCDPISGHTALYWYRQSLGQGLEFLIYFQGNSAPDKSGLPSDRFSAERTGGSVSTLTIQRTQQEDSAVYLCASSLLRSGANVLTFGAGSRLTVL.

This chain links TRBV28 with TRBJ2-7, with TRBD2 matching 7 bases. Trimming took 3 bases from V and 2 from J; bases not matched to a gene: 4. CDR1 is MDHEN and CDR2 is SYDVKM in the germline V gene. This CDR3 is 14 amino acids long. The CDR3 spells CASSLVGGPYEQYF. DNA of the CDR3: TGTGCCAGCAGTTTGGTGGGAGGGCCCTACGAGCAGTACTTC. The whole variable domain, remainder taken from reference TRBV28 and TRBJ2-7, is DVKVTQSSRYLVKRTGEKVFLECVQDMDHENMFWYRQDPGLGLRLIYFSYDVKMKEKGDIPEGYSVSREKKERFSLILESASTNQTSMYLCASSLVGGPYEQYFGPGTRLTVT.

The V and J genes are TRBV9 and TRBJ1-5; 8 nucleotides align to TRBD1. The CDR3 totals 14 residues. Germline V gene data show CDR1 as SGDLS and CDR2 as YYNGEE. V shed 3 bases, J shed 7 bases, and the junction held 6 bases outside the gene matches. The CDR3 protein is CASSAGGQGQPQHF. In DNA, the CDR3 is TGTGCCAGCAGCGCAGGGGGCCAGGGGCAGCCCCAGCATTTT.

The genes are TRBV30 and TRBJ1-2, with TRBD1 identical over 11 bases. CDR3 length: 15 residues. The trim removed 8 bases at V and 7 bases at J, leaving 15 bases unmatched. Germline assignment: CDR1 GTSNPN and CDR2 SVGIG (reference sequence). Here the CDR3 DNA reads TGTGCCAGAATATCCGGGACAGGGGGTAGTGGTGGCTACACCTTC. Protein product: CARISGTGGSGGYTF.

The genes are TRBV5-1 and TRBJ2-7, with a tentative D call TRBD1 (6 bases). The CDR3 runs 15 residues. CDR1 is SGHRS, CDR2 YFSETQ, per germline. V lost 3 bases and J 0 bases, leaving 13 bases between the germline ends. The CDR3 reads CASSSGDRTSYEQYF. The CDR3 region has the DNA TGCGCCAGCAGCTCCGGCGACAGGACCTCCTACGAGCAGTACTTC.

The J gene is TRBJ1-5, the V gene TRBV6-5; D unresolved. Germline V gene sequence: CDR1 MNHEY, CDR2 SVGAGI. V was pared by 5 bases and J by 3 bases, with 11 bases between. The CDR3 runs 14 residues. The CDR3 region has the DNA TGTGCCAGCAGTCCGCTCTTAGACAATCAGCCCCAGCATTTT. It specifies CASSPLLDNQPQHF.

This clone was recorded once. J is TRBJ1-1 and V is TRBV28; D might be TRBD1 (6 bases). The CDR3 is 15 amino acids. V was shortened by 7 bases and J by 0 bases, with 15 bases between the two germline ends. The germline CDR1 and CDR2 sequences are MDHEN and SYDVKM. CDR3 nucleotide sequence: TGTGCCAGCATTCCCAGGGGATTGATGAACACTGAAGCTTTCTTT. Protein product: CASIPRGLMNTEAFF. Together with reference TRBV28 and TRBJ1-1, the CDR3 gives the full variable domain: DVKVTQSSRYLVKRTGEKVFLECVQDMDHENMFWYRQDPGLGLRLIYFSYDVKMKEKGDIPEGYSVSREKKERFSLILESASTNQTSMYLCASIPRGLMNTEAFFGQGTRLTVV.

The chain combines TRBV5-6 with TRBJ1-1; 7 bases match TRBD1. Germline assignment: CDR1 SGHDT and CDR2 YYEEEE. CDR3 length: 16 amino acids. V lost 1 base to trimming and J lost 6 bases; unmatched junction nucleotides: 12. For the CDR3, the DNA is TGTGCCAGCAGCTTGTTGAACGAGGGGGCTAGGTCTGAAGCTTTCTTT. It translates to CASSLLNEGARSEAFF.